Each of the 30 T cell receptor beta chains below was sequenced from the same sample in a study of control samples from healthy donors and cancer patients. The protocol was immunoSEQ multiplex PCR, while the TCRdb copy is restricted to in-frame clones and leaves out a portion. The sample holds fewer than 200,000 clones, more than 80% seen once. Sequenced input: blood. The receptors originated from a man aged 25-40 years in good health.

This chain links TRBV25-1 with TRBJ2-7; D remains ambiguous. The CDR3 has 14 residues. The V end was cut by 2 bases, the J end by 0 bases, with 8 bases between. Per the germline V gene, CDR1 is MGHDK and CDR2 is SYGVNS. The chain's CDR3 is CASSEDVVSYEQYF. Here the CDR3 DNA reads TGTGCCAGCAGTGAAGATGTGGTCTCCTACGAGCAGTACTTC.

This chain's CDR3 is CASSLTGGAYGYTF. The CDR3 coding sequence is TGTGCCAGCAGCCTGACAGGGGGAGCCTATGGCTACACCTTC. The rearrangement links TRBV7-9 to TRBJ1-2, with TRBD1 identical over 9 bases. CDR3 length equals 14 residues. Trimming at V came to 5 bases and at J to 4 bases, leaving 5 bases not matched to a gene. CDR1 and CDR2 from the germline V gene are SEHNR and FQNEAQ (reference sequence).

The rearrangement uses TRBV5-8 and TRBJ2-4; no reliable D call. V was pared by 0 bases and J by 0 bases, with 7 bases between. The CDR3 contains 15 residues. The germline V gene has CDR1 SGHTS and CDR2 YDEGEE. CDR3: CASSLDSIAKNIQYF. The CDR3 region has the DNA TGTGCCAGCAGCTTGGACAGTATAGCCAAAAACATTCAGTACTTC.

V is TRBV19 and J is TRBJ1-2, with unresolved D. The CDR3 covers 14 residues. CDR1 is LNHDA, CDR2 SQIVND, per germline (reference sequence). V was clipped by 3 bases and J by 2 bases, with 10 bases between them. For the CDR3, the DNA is TGTGCCAGTAGTATTAACGACGGGAACTATGGCTACACCTTC. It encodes CASSINDGNYGYTF.

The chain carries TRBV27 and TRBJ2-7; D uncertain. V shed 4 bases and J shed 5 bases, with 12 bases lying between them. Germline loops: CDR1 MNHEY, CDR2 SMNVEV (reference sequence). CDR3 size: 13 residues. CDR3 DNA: TGTGCCAGCAGTTATGACCCCAGTAACGAGCAGTACTTC. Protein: CASSYDPSNEQYF.

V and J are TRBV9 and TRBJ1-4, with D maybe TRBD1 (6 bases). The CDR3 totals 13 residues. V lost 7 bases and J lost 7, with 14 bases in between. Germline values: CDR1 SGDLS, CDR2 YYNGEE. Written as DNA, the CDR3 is TGTGCCAGCTGCAGGGGTTTGGGTGAAAAACTGTTTTTT. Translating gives CASCRGLGEKLFF.

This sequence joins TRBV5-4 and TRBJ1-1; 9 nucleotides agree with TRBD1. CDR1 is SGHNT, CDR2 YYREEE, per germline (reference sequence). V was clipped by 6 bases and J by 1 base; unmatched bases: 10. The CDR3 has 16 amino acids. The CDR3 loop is CASTIPGQGWNTEAFF. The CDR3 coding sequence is TGTGCCAGCACCATTCCGGGACAGGGATGGAACACTGAAGCTTTCTTT.

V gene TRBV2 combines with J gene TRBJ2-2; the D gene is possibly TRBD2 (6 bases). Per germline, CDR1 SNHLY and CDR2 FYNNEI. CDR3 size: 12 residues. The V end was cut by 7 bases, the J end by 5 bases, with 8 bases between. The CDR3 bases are TGTGCCAGCACCGGGGGAACCGGGGAGCTGTTTTTT. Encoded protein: CASTGGTGELFF.

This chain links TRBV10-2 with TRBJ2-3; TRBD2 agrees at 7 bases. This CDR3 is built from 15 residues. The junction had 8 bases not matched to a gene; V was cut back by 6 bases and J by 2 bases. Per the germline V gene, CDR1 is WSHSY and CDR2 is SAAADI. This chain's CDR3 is CASRASGTHTDTQYF. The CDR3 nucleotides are TGCGCCAGCAGGGCAAGCGGGACCCACACAGATACGCAGTATTTT.

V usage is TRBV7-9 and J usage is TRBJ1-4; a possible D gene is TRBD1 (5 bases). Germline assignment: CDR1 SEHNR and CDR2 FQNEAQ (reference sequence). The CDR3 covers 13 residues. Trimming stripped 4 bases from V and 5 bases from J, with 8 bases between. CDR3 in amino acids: CASSWTQNEKLFF. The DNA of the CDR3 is TGTGCCAGCAGCTGGACACAGAATGAAAAACTGTTTTTT. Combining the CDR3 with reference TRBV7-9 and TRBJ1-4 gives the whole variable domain DTGVSQNPRHKITKRGQNVTFRCDPISEHNRLYWYRQTLGQGPEFLTYFQNEAQLEKSRLLSDRFSAERPKGSFSTLEIQRTEQGDSAMYLCASSWTQNEKLFFGSGTQLSVL.

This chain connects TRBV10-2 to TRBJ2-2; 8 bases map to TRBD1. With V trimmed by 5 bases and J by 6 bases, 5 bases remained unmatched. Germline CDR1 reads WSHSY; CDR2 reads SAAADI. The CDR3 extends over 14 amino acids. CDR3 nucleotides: TGCGCCAGCAGTTGGACAGGGCAATCCGGGGAGCTGTTTTTT. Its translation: CASSWTGQSGELFF.

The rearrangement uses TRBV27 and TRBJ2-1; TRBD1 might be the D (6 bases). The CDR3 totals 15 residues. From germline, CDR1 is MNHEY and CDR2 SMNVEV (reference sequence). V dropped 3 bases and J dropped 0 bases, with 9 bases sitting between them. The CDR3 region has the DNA TGTGCCAGCAGTTTGCTGGACAGCTCCTACAATGAGCAGTTCTTC. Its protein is CASSLLDSSYNEQFF.

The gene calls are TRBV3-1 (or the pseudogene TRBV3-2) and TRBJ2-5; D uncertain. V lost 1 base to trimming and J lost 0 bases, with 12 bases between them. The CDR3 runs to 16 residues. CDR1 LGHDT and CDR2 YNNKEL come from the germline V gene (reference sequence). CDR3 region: CASSQGRKSYQETQYF. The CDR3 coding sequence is TGTGCCAGCAGCCAAGGCAGAAAATCGTACCAAGAGACCCAGTACTTC.

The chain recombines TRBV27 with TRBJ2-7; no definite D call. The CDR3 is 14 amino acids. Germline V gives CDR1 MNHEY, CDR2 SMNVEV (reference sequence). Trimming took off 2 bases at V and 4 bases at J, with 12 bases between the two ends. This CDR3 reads CASSLNRLPYEQYF. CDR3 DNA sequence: TGTGCCAGCAGTTTAAACCGGCTACCTTACGAGCAGTACTTC.

DNA of the CDR3: TGTGCCAGCAGACACTATACCGGTTCCGCCGGGGAGCTGTTTTTT. Translated: CASRHYTGSAGELFF. V is TRBV6-5 and J is TRBJ2-2; D is uncertain. Trimming shortened V by 6 bases and J by 6 bases, and 17 bases separated the two germline ends. The CDR3 runs 15 residues. In germline, CDR1 is MNHEY, CDR2 SVGAGI.

CDR3 bases: TGTGCCAGCAGTGAAGCGGGCGGGACAGGGCGCAATTCACCCCTCCACTTT. Its protein is CASSEAGGTGRNSPLHF. The chain carries TRBV6-1 and TRBJ1-6, with 9 bases matching TRBD1. The trim removed 0 bases at V and 7 bases at J, leaving 7 bases unmatched. CDR3 length equals 17 residues. Germline-derived CDR1 and CDR2 are MNHNS and SASEGT.

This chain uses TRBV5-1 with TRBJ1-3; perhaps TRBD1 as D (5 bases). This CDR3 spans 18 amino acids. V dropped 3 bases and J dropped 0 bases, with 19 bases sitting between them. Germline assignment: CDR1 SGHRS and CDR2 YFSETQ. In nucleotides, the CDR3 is TGCGCCAGCAGCTCGGGACTCAGGATCGGGACCTCTGGAAACACCATATATTTT. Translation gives CASSSGLRIGTSGNTIYF.

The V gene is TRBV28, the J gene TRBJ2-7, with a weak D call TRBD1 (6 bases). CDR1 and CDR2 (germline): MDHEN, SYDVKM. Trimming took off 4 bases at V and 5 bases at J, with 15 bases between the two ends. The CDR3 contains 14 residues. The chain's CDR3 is CASSWAGVSHEQYF. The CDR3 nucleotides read TGTGCCAGCAGTTGGGCAGGGGTTAGCCACGAGCAGTACTTC.

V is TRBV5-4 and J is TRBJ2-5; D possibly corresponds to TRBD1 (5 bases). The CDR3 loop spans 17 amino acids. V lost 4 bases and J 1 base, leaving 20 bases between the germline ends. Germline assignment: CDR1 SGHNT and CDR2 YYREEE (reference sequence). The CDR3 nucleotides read TGTGCCAGCAGCCCGCTGGGAAGGGGCCTGGGCCAAGAGACCCAGTACTTC. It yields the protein CASSPLGRGLGQETQYF.

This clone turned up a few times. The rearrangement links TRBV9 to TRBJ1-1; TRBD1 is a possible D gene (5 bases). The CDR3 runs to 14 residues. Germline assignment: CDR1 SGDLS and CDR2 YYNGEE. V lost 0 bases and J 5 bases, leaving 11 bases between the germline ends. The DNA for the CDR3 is TGTGCCAGCAGCGTAGAGGGGAGGGGAACTGAAGCTTTCTTT. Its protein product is CASSVEGRGTEAFF.

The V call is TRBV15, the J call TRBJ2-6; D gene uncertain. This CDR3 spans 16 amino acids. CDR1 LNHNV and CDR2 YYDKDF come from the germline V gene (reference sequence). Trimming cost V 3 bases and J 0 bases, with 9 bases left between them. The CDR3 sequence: CATSRKTASGANVLTF. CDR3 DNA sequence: TGTGCCACCAGCAGGAAAACGGCCTCTGGGGCCAACGTCCTGACTTTC.

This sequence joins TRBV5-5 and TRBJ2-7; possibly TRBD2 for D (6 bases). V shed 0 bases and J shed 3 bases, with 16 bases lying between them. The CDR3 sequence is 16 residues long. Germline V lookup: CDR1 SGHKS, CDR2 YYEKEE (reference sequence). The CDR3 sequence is CASSLAGEDWHYEQYF. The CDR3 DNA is TGTGCCAGCAGCTTGGCCGGGGAGGACTGGCACTACGAGCAGTACTTC.

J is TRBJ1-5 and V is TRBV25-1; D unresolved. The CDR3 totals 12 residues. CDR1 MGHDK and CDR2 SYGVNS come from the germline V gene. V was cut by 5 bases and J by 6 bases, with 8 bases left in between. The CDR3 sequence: CASSKSGQPQHF. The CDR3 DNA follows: TGTGCCAGCAGTAAATCAGGTCAGCCCCAGCATTTT.

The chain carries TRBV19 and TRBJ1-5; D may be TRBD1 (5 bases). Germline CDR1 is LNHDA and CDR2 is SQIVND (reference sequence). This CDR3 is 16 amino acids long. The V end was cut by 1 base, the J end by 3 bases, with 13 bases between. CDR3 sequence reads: CASSIVGDRPNQPQHF. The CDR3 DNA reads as TGTGCCAGTAGTATAGTGGGGGACCGCCCCAATCAGCCCCAGCATTTT.

CDR3 sequence: CATSSYIMGSNQPQHF. The CDR3 DNA sequence: TGTGCCACCAGCTCTTACATAATGGGTAGCAATCAGCCCCAGCATTTT. V gene TRBV15 combines with J gene TRBJ1-5; D not resolved. This CDR3 has 16 amino acids. The germline V gene encodes CDR1 LNHNV and CDR2 YYDKDF (reference sequence). The V end was cut by 5 bases, the J end by 0 bases, with 14 bases between.

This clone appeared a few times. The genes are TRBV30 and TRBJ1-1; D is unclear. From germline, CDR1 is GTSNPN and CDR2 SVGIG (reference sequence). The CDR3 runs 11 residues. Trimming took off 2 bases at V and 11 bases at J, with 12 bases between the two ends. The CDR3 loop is CAWSTGIRAFF. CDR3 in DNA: TGTGCCTGGAGTACCGGGATCCGGGCTTTCTTT.

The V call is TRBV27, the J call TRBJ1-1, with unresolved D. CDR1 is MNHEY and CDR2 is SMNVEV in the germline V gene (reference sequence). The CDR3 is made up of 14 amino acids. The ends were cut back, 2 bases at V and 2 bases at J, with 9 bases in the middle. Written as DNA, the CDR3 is TGTGCCAGCAGTTTAGTAGGCGGAAACACTGAAGCTTTCTTT. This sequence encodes CASSLVGGNTEAFF.

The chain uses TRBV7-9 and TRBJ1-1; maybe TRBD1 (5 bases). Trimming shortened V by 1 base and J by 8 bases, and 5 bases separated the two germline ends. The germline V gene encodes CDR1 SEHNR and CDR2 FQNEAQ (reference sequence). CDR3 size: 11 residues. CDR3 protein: CASSLDREAFF. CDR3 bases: TGTGCCAGCAGCTTAGACAGGGAAGCTTTCTTT.

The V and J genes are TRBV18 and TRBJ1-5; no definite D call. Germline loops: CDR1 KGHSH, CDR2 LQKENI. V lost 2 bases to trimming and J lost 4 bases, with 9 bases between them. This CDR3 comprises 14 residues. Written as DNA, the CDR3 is TGTGCCAGCTCACCAACGGAGATTAATCAGCCCCAGCATTTT. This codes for CASSPTEINQPQHF.

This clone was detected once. CDR3 DNA sequence: TGCGCCAGCAGCCAAGAAGGAAGGGCCCAACGGGAAAAACTGTTTTTT. Translating it yields CASSQEGRAQREKLFF. The genes are TRBV4-1 and TRBJ1-4; the D is unclear. Germline V gene data show CDR1 as MGHRA and CDR2 as YSYEKL. This CDR3 comprises 16 residues. With 0 bases removed from V and 8 bases from J, the gap between germline ends came to 16 bases.